These 24 T cell receptor beta chains were all obtained from the same sample, sequenced in a study of T-cell memory formation after mild COVID-19. From the 5' RACE reads, TCRdb called clonotypes with MiXCR, one entry per CDR3 protein. The sample has about half a million distinct CDR3 sequences, 18% seen once; the top ten hold 9% to 15%. The sequenced sample was PBMCs or a T cell subset sorted from them (not recorded which). The receptors derive from an adult woman who had mild COVID-19 (a few samples of this study predate the infection). Cell type and time point are not known.

The chain employs TRBV6-1 and TRBJ1-5; unclear D gene. There are 12 residues in the CDR3. Germline V gives CDR1 MNHNS, CDR2 SASEGT. V lost 3 bases and J lost 7, with 7 bases in between. This chain's CDR3 is CASSDLLQPQHF. CDR3 bases: TGTGCCAGCAGTGATCTCTTGCAGCCCCAGCATTTT.

This clonotype has just a few counts. This chain uses TRBV7-6 with TRBJ2-7, with 9 nucleotides matching TRBD1. The CDR3 has 16 residues. The J segment lost 6 bases and the V segment lost 1 base, leaving 10 bases of the junction unmatched. CDR1 is SGHVS and CDR2 is FNYEAQ in the germline V gene. The CDR3 region has the DNA TGTGCCAGCAGCTTAGAAGCCGGGACAGGGTTTTCCGAGCAGTACTTC. Translated, it gives CASSLEAGTGFSEQYF.

Many counts were recorded for this clonotype. The chain has TRBV15 and TRBJ2-7; D uncertain. V was shortened by 1 base and J by 1 base, with 8 bases between the two germline ends. This CDR3 region has 14 residues. Germline CDR1 and CDR2: LNHNV and YYDKDF (reference sequence). The CDR3 DNA sequence: TGTGCCACCAGCAGAGGAGGCAGTTCCTACGAGCAGTACTTC. Amino acids: CATSRGGSSYEQYF.

This clonotype was observed a few times. The chain combines TRBV25-1 with TRBJ2-5; D is possibly TRBD1 (6 bases). Germline V CDR1 and CDR2: MGHDK, SYGVNS. V lost 4 bases and J lost 4, with 19 bases in between. CDR3 length equals 16 residues. The CDR3 bases are TGTGCCAGCAGTGCCCCAGGGGAGCGGTTAGGAGAGACCCAGTACTTC. Translating gives CASSAPGERLGETQYF. The whole variable domain, remainder taken from reference TRBV25-1 and TRBJ2-5, is EADIYQTPRYLVIGTGKKITLECSQTMGHDKMYWYQQDPGMELHLIHYSYGVNSTEKGDLSSESTVSRIRTEHFPLTLESARPSHTSQYLCASSAPGERLGETQYFGPGTRLLVL.

A few counts support this clonotype. The rearrangement joins TRBV6-2 or TRBV6-3 to TRBJ2-7; the match to TRBD2 covers 13 bases. The V segment lost 3 bases and the J segment 0 bases; nucleotides outside the gene matches: 8. Germline values: CDR1 MNHEY, CDR2 SVGEGT. This CDR3 contains 18 residues. This chain's CDR3 is CASSYLPGTSGNSYEQYF. CDR3 bases: TGTGCCAGCAGTTATCTACCCGGGACTAGCGGGAACTCCTACGAGCAGTACTTC.

The chain is built from TRBV2 and TRBJ2-7; D is unresolved. Germline assignment: CDR1 SNHLY and CDR2 FYNNEI. The CDR3 loop spans 12 amino acids. The V end was cut by 0 bases, the J end by 6 bases, with 6 bases between. The CDR3 DNA is TGTGCCAGCAGTGAAGCGCTTGGCGAGCAGTACTTC. It encodes CASSEALGEQYF.

This clonotype came up a few times. V gene TRBV12-3 or TRBV12-4 combines with J gene TRBJ2-5; possibly TRBD2 for D (6 bases). CDR3 length: 12 amino acids. Trimming removed 4 bases at V and 7 bases at J, with 10 bases between. CDR3 protein: CASSSPEGTQYF. In DNA, the CDR3 is TGTGCCAGCAGTTCACCGGAGGGGACCCAGTACTTC.

This chain links TRBV30 with TRBJ1-1, with TRBD1 matching 9 bases. The germline V gene encodes CDR1 GTSNPN and CDR2 SVGIG (reference sequence). The CDR3 sequence is 13 residues long. J lost 5 bases, V lost 7 bases, and 8 bases had no gene match. The CDR3 nucleotides are TGTGCCTCCCCCGGGACAGGGTGGACTGAAGCTTTCTTT. Amino acid sequence: CASPGTGWTEAFF.

In this sample, this clonotype turned up many times. The chain has TRBV5-1 and TRBJ2-1; 7 bases agree with TRBD1. The germline CDR1 and CDR2 sequences are SGHRS and YFSETQ. This CDR3 spans 14 amino acids. Germline trimming cut 4 bases from V and 2 bases from J; bases unmatched to any gene: 3. CDR3 DNA sequence: TGCGCCAGCAGCCAGGGACAGACCTACAATGAGCAGTTCTTC. Its translation: CASSQGQTYNEQFF.

This clonotype was detected only a few times. The rearrangement links TRBV5-6 to TRBJ2-1, with TRBD2 as a possible D gene (5 bases). The CDR3 contains 13 residues. Deletions cut 0 bases from V and 8 bases from J, with 9 bases between. Germline lookup yields CDR1 SGHDT and CDR2 YYEEEE. CDR3 region: CASSLVSAHEQFF. The CDR3 DNA sequence: TGTGCCAGCAGCTTGGTTAGCGCTCATGAGCAGTTCTTC. The full variable domain, its missing parts supplied by reference TRBV5-6 and TRBJ2-1, is DAGVTQSPTHLIKTRGQQVTLRCSPKSGHDTVSWYQQALGQGPQFIFQYYEEEERQRGNFPDRFSGHQFPNYSSELNVNALLLGDSALYLCASSLVSAHEQFFGPGTRLTVL.

J is TRBJ1-1 and V is TRBV4-1, with 7 bases that match TRBD1. The germline V gene encodes CDR1 MGHRA and CDR2 YSYEKL. J gave up 1 base and V 4 bases, and 9 bases lay outside the gene matches. The CDR3 runs to 16 residues. CDR3 amino acids: CASSRSTGLGNTEAFF. In DNA form, the CDR3 reads TGCGCCAGCAGCCGATCGACAGGGTTGGGGAACACTGAAGCTTTCTTT.

The chain links TRBV27 to TRBJ2-2; D might be TRBD2 (6 bases). The CDR3 is 15 residues long. CDR1 and CDR2 from the germline V gene are MNHEY and SMNVEV (reference sequence). V was trimmed by 2 bases and J by 5 bases, leaving 12 bases between them. CDR3 in DNA: TGTGCCAGCAGTTTACTGGGGGGTACGACCGGGGAGCTGTTTTTT. Its translation: CASSLLGGTTGELFF.

The chain couples TRBV6-5 to TRBJ2-7, with a possible D match to TRBD1 (6 bases). V was trimmed by 2 bases and J by 4 bases, leaving 12 bases between them. Germline V gene lookup returns CDR1 MNHEY and CDR2 SVGAGI. The CDR3 length is 14 residues. CDR3 nucleotide sequence: TGTGCCAGCAGTTACGGGGGACACATATACGAGCAGTACTTC. Its protein is CASSYGGHIYEQYF.

This clonotype occurred once. The chain recombines TRBV11-3 with TRBJ2-7; TRBD1 is a possible D gene (5 bases). Germline loops: CDR1 SGHNT, CDR2 YENEEA. This CDR3 region has 15 residues. Deletions cut 4 bases from V and 0 bases from J, with 13 bases between. The CDR3 sequence: CASSWGQKFSYEQYF. Here the CDR3 DNA reads TGTGCCAGCAGCTGGGGCCAGAAGTTCTCCTACGAGCAGTACTTC. Variable domain in full (rest from reference TRBV11-3 and TRBJ2-7): EAGVVQSPRYKIIEKKQPVAFWCNPISGHNTLYWYLQNLGQGPELLIRYENEEAVDDSQLPKDRFSAERLKGVDSTLKIQPAELGDSAVYLCASSWGQKFSYEQYFGPGTRLTVT.

This clonotype turned up a few times. The V call is TRBV5-1, the J call TRBJ1-6, with D possibly being TRBD1 (5 bases). Trimming removed 4 bases from V and 10 bases from J, with 15 bases in between. CDR3 size: 14 residues. The germline V gene encodes CDR1 SGHRS and CDR2 YFSETQ. The CDR3 nucleotides are TGCGCCAGCAGCGTCGTGAGGGGTGGGTCACCCCTCCACTTT. Translated, it gives CASSVVRGGSPLHF.

This chain links TRBV5-4 with TRBJ2-1, with D perhaps matching TRBD1 or TRBD2 (5 bases each). Trimming shortened V by 8 bases and J by 5 bases, and 17 bases separated the two germline ends. Per germline, CDR1 SGHNT and CDR2 YYREEE (reference sequence). This CDR3 region has 14 residues. The CDR3 protein is CASLPARGHNEQFF. For the CDR3, the DNA is TGTGCCAGTTTACCAGCCCGGGGCCACAATGAGCAGTTCTTC.

The chain recombines TRBV29-1 with TRBJ2-3, with a tentative D call TRBD1 (6 bases). Trimming pared 6 bases from V and 11 bases from J, leaving 15 bases between. The CDR3 spans 11 residues. CDR1 and CDR2 (germline): SQVTM, ANQGSEA. Written as DNA, the CDR3 is TGCAGCGTCCGCAACAGGGTGGAGCAGTATTTT. Its translation is CSVRNRVEQYF.

This clonotype showed up just a few times. V usage is TRBV7-9 and J usage is TRBJ2-7; weak D call: TRBD1 (6 bases). The CDR3 has 15 amino acids. V lost 0 bases and J lost 2, with 11 bases in between. Germline lookup yields CDR1 SEHNR and CDR2 FQNEAQ (reference sequence). DNA of the CDR3: TGTGCCAGCAGCTTAGCAACCCAGGGGCCCTACGAGCAGTACTTC. Translation: CASSLATQGPYEQYF.

Here the CDR3 reads CARDDLNSNQPQHF. For the CDR3, the DNA is TGTGCCAGGGATGATCTTAATAGCAATCAGCCCCAGCATTTT. V gene TRBV7-3 combines with J gene TRBJ1-5, with D unresolved. This CDR3 is built from 14 residues. V gave up 9 bases and J gave up 0 bases, with 12 bases separating them. Germline CDR1 and CDR2: SGHTA and FQGTGA.

This clonotype was detected a few times. V gene TRBV19 combines with J gene TRBJ2-5; D is perhaps TRBD2 (5 bases). V was clipped by 4 bases and J by 7 bases, with 13 bases between them. CDR3 size: 13 residues. CDR1 is LNHDA and CDR2 is SQIVND in the germline V gene (reference sequence). This CDR3 reads CASSNEGTGTQYF. The CDR3 DNA reads as TGTGCCAGTAGTAATGAGGGAACGGGGACCCAGTACTTC.

The rearrangement links TRBV14 to TRBJ2-3, with D perhaps TRBD1 (6 bases). Trimming took off 4 bases at V and 1 base at J, with 15 bases between the two ends. Germline-derived CDR1 and CDR2 are SGHDN and FVKESK. This CDR3 is 16 amino acids long. CDR3 coding DNA: TGTGCCAGCAGCCGCCGAGGGGGAGCCGGCACAGATACGCAGTATTTT. Protein: CASSRRGGAGTDTQYF.

The V and J genes are TRBV20-1 and TRBJ2-3; 8 bases match TRBD2. This CDR3 has 18 residues. In germline, CDR1 is DFQATT, CDR2 SNEGSKA (reference sequence). The junction had 11 bases not matched to a gene; V was cut back by 0 bases and J by 0 bases. The CDR3 is CSARDPTSGFRSTDTQYF. CDR3 nucleotide sequence: TGCAGTGCTAGAGATCCTACTAGCGGCTTTCGCAGCACAGATACGCAGTATTTT.

The chain is built from TRBV4-2 and TRBJ1-2; tentatively, D is TRBD1 (5 bases). The CDR3 extends over 15 amino acids. The V end lost 1 base, the J end lost 4 bases, and 13 bases lay between the germline ends. Germline loops: CDR1 LGHNA, CDR2 YNFKEQ. CDR3 region: CASSQGGGDGYGYTF. Here the CDR3 DNA reads TGTGCCAGCAGCCAAGGTGGGGGGGACGGCTATGGCTACACCTTC.

This clonotype was observed at least ten times. V is TRBV12-3 or TRBV12-4 and J is TRBJ2-3; D remains unclear. This CDR3 is built from 12 residues. V shed 4 bases and J shed 2 bases, with 4 bases lying between them. In DNA, the CDR3 is TGTGCCAGCAGTTCCCTCACAGATACGCAGTATTTT. Protein sequence: CASSSLTDTQYF.